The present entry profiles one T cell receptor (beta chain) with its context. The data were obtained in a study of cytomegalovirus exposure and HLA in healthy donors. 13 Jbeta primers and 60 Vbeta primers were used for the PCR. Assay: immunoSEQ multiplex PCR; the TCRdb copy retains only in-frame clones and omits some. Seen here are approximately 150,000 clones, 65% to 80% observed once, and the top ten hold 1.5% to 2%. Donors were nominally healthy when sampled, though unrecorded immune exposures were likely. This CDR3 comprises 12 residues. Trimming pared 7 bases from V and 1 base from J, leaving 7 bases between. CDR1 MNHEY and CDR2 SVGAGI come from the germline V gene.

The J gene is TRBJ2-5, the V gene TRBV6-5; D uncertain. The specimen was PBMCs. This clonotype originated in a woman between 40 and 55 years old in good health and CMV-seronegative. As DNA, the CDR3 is TGTGCCAGCACGTGGCCCCAAGAGACCCAGTACTTC. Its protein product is CASTWPQETQYF.